This TCR beta chain was sequenced during a study of T cell repertoires in aging, cancer and after chemotherapy (dated by TCRdb to between 2017 and 2020). Regarding the study in general: The donors fell into six age groups ranging from 30 or younger to 70 or older, and each group had at least three individuals. Healthy donor control TCR repertoires were recorded over several months to years and showed clear clonal overlap across re-sampling. The complete dataset included some 10 million TCR reads. To look at immunoaging and at how T cells reconstitute after chemotherapy, the study profiled TCR beta repertoires in peripheral blood from both healthy donors and cancer patients. A cohort of 200 to 250 cancer patients (more than 90 with hematological and around 130 with solid cancers) was assembled, and 100 or so healthy donors were included as a reference group.

V and J are truncated by 0 bases and 7 bases respectively, leaving an intervening sequence of 14 bases. CDR1 is given as SQVTM and CDR2 as ANQGSEA, both from the germline V gene. The CDR3 measures 14 amino acids from cysteine to phenylalanine. The only DNA kept is the CDR3, 42 bases in frame from the first base. Rearranged TRB sequences spanning V, D and J segments were amplified by multiplex touch-down PCR using a mixed TRB-A/B primer pool. Illumina adapters and sample indices were added to the amplicons in two consecutive PCR reactions performed with Phusion HS II polymerase. Amplicons were gel-purified using the NucleoSpin Gel and PCR Clean-up kit and were subsequently checked with Qubit and an Agilent 2100 Bioanalyzer. The libraries were sequenced on an Illumina MiSeq with 600-cycle, single-indexed, paired-end runs. As for the authors' bioinformatics: MiXCR versions 2.12 and 3.0.5 were used to process the TRB sequences. Each unique CDR3 nucleotide sequence counted as one clone, and only productive sequences with at least two reads were retained. Repertoire metrics included Shannon diversity, evenness, clonality (one minus evenness), and alpha-parameterized diversity profiles from alpha 0 to 5. The IGoR algorithm was used to calculate generation probabilities of clones in the paired pre- and post-chemotherapy samples. TCRdb passed the public sequencing reads through fastp at Q25 and MiXCR, retaining productive beta sequences. One record per CDR3 amino acid sequence lists the most common genes and DNA. TCRdb, not the authors, supplied the V and J calls. The sample records roughly 9,900 distinct CDR3 sequences, more than 25% of which are singletons. The ten largest clonotypes hold 2.5% to 4% of the sample.

What the research found in general, with its limitations: Median generation probability increased over the chemotherapy interval in both cancer cohorts, suggesting repertoire reconstitution through rebound thymic output. Compared with age-matched healthy donors, untreated patients with either hematological or solid cancers had significantly lower TCR diversity in the blood along with higher clonality. The authors noted that the repertoire data do not allow conclusions about immunological memory after chemotherapy. In healthy donors, the decline in TCR diversity with age was mainly explained by loss of richness, whereas in cancer patients loss of evenness was also found to contribute.

With respect to this clonotype: Its recognized antigen is unknown. No base-level quality is on record; no much larger clone is a single base apart.

Instead of sorted cells or RNA, genomic DNA extracted from peripheral blood served as the source for amplifying TCR beta rearrangements. The sequence was collected from a human donor in good health. The sequenced sample consisted of blood. The V and J genes are TRBV29-1 and TRBJ2-3; the D gene is tentatively TRBD1 or TRBD2, each matching 5 bases. The nucleotides are TGCAGCGTTGAAGATCGGGGACGAGCAAATACGCAGTATTTT. The translation is CSVEDRGRANTQYF.